Given below is one T cell receptor (beta chain) in context. Germline lookup yields CDR1 LNHDA and CDR2 SQIVND (reference sequence). Losses at the gene ends were 5 bases for V and 0 bases for J; bases not matched to a gene: 15. The CDR3 has 19 amino acids. These data originate in a study of blood T cell repertoires in COVID-19. Looking at the study overall: From the United States, Italy and Spain came samples of acute and convalescent COVID-19.

Study processing details: Amplification from reference gene primers served as the basis for estimated nucleated cell counts. TCRdb's copy holds only in-frame clones and misses some; the assay was immunoSEQ multiplex PCR. V, J and clone size are those of that table, while D and trimming were read from the DNA. The sample lists about 190,000 clones; over 70% were seen once. Sequenced material: peripheral blood. The chain uses TRBV19 and TRBJ2-7; 11 bases line up with TRBD2. The receptor was isolated from a man aged 55 to 70 with acute or convalescent COVID-19. Written as DNA, the CDR3 is TGTGCCAGTAGTGGGGCCCCCCTAGCGGGAGGCCTCTTCTCCTACGAGCAGTACTTC. Its translation: CASSGAPLAGGLFSYEQYF.